This T cell receptor beta chain was captured by sequencing in a study of CXCR3-negative and CXCR3-positive naive CD8 T cells (dated by TCRdb to the late 2010s). About the full investigation: Some 130 million TRB reads were obtained in total, roughly 1.5 +/- 0.3 million reads per library. Data from 11 donors, pooled across two independent experiments, went into the diversity and physicochemical repertoire analyses. TRBV-TRBJ cluster analysis included naive subsets from 5 donors and memory cells from 3 donors. On the study overall, not on this receptor specifically: Similar TRBV-TRBJ usage was shown by naive CXCR3-negative and CXCR3-positive cells from the same donor, whereas distinct patterns were shown by memory cells. CXCR3 expression partially decreased after cryopreservation, so most assays used freshly isolated PBMCs. TRB CDR3s from CXCR3-positive naive cells showed higher hydrophobicity (lower Kidera factor 4), lower energy, and higher strength and volume indices than CXCR3-negative naive cells. Repertoire diversity was comparably high in both naive subsets but much lower in memory CD8+ T cells. Because surface CD5, which is linked to self-reactivity in mice, was comparable between the naive subsets, TCR interaction strength was also inferred from TRB CDR3 physicochemical properties.

Sequenced on a NextSeq 550. The Human TCR Profiling Kit (MiLaboratory) was used to make UMI-labeled 5' RACE TRB cDNA libraries. The full amount of extracted RNA was used for cDNA synthesis, and the full amount of resulting cDNA was used for PCR amplification. Libraries were prepared in parallel with an identical number of PCR cycles. Per the original workflow: With a minimum of two reads required per UMI, MIGEC and MiXCR pulled out about 50,000 +/- 10,000 unique UMI-labeled TRB cDNA molecules from each library. An average of around 40,000 +/- 10,000 functional in-frame TRB CDR3 nucleotide clonotypes without stop codons was found per library. After downsampling to 5000 UMI-labeled TRB molecules per sample, diversity metrics such as normalized Shannon-Wiener and Chao1 were calculated in VDJtools. For the central five CDR3 residues, VDJtools calculated physicochemical properties weighted by clonotype size, namely interaction energy, strength, volume and Kidera factor 4. After reprocessing by TCRdb, each CDR3 protein sequence is one entry, and no DNA is given. TCRdb, not the original authors, processed these V and J calls. This sample's table lists about 110,000 distinct CDR3 sequences. The top ten constitute 0.38% of the sample.

To note about this clonotype: Its cognate antigen has yet to be identified.

The germline V gene (reference sequence) sets CDR1 to LNHDA and CDR2 to SQIVND. From cysteine to phenylalanine, the CDR3 is 15 amino acids long. The DNA is unrecorded. For every CD8+ T cell subset, about 300,000 cells were flow-sorted straight into RLT lysis buffer, and each subset was sorted in triplicate. To keep memory contaminants out, a stringent definition of naive CD8+ T cells was applied: CD45RO-CCR7+CD27+CD95-. Standard density gradient centrifugation was used to isolate peripheral blood mononuclear cells from buffy coats. Naive CXCR3-negative and CXCR3-positive CD8+ T cells were flow-sorted on a FACSAria III. An RNeasy Mini Kit was used to extract total RNA from the sorted cells.

Sequences were obtained from naive CXCR3+ CD8+ T cells from blood. The cell subset or site label corresponds to: CD45RO-CCR7+CD27+CD95- naive CD8+ T cells expressing CXCR3 (TNR3+). The chain was built from TRBV19 and TRBJ2-2; checking the TCRdb D call of TRBD1 is not possible without DNA. The TCR comes from a human donor in good health. Some clones in this sample may be carry-over from other donors' samples. The CDR3 reads as follows: CASSPDRGRSGELFF.